This T cell receptor beta chain is drawn from a study of identical twins. CDR3 length: 15 residues. The junction had 9 bases not matched to a gene; V was cut back by 6 bases and J by 8 bases. Germline loops: CDR1 MNHEY, CDR2 SVGEGT. TCRdb re-called the 5' RACE reads with MiXCR, one entry per CDR3 protein. The sample carries 350,000 to 600,000 distinct CDR3 sequences, approximately 15% recorded once. This clonotype was found a few times. The sample also formed part of further work on yellow fever vaccine responses in identical twins.

The clonotype was recovered from a woman younger than 30 in good health. The sequenced sample was CD4+ T cells sorted from blood. V gene TRBV6-2 or TRBV6-3 combines with J gene TRBJ2-1; TRBD2 aligns across 11 bases. CDR3 amino acids: CASRAGTSGIDEQFF. CDR3 nucleotide sequence: TGTGCCAGCAGAGCCGGGACTAGCGGCATCGATGAGCAGTTCTTC.